The 15 T cell receptor beta chains reported below all come from one sample, sequenced in a study of shared clonotypes between healthy human individuals. Method: immunoSEQ multiplex PCR; TCRdb's copy keeps in-frame clones and lacks some. The table lists roughly 2.1 million clones, about 92% of them singletons, with approximately 1.7% in the top ten. Naive CD8 cells lacked CD45RO, underwent positive selection for CCR7 and left out terminally differentiated effector memory CD45RA+ cells. The source material was naive CD8+ T cells from PBMCs. Receptors were obtained from a man in his late teens or twenties in good health. Some clones in this sample may be carry-over from other donors' samples.

The chain carries TRBV6-5 and TRBJ2-1; D could derive from TRBD1 or TRBD2 (6 bases each). V lost 0 bases and J lost 6, with 9 bases in between. Germline V gene sequence: CDR1 MNHEY, CDR2 SVGAGI. The CDR3 length is 14 residues. The CDR3 region is CASSYSTGANEQFF. The CDR3 coding sequence is TGTGCCAGCAGTTACTCGACGGGGGCCAATGAGCAGTTCTTC.

The chain couples TRBV11-2 to TRBJ2-1; TRBD1 might be the D (5 bases). The CDR3 sequence is 17 residues long. V lost 5 bases to trimming and J lost 0 bases, with 17 bases between them. Germline values: CDR1 SGHAT, CDR2 FQNNGV. The CDR3 nucleotides are TGTGCCAGCAGCCTTGCCCCCAGGGTCTCCTCCTACAATGAGCAGTTCTTC. It encodes CASSLAPRVSSYNEQFF.

The chain is built from TRBV27 and TRBJ1-5, with D tentatively TRBD1 (6 bases). With 10 bases removed from V and 4 bases from J, the gap between germline ends came to 14 bases. This CDR3 region has 13 residues. The germline V gene encodes CDR1 MNHEY and CDR2 SMNVEV (reference sequence). The CDR3 here is CATRQAANQPQHF. The CDR3 DNA reads as TGTGCCACCCGACAGGCGGCAAATCAGCCCCAGCATTTT.

The rearrangement links TRBV19 to TRBJ2-7; 11 bases agree with TRBD2. The J segment lost 5 bases and the V segment lost 5 bases, leaving 8 bases of the junction unmatched. The CDR3 is 15 amino acids. CDR1 is LNHDA, CDR2 SQIVND, per germline (reference sequence). The CDR3 is CASSPTSGSIDEQYF. Here the CDR3 DNA reads TGTGCCAGTAGTCCCACTAGCGGGAGTATCGACGAGCAGTACTTC.

The chain is built from TRBV10-1 and TRBJ2-4; possibly TRBD1 or TRBD2 for D (5 bases each). V gave up 6 bases and J gave up 8 bases, with 17 bases separating them. From germline, CDR1 is WNHNN and CDR2 SYGVQD (reference sequence). This CDR3 is built from 14 residues. CDR3 amino acids: CASSDLGDPHIQYF. In DNA, the CDR3 is TGCGCCAGCAGCGACCTTGGGGACCCACACATTCAGTACTTC.

The V call is TRBV28, the J call TRBJ1-5; the D gene is possibly TRBD1 (5 bases). CDR3 length: 16 residues. The V and J ends lost 6 bases and 0 bases respectively, with 15 bases between them. From germline, CDR1 is MDHEN and CDR2 SYDVKM. The chain's CDR3 is CASRRPTEDSNQPQHF. For the CDR3, the DNA is TGTGCCAGCAGACGCCCGACAGAGGATAGCAATCAGCCCCAGCATTTT.

The chain joins TRBV28 to TRBJ2-2; D not certain. Germline V gene lookup returns CDR1 MDHEN and CDR2 SYDVKM. This CDR3 region has 15 residues. V was shortened by 7 bases and J by 1 base, with 13 bases between the two germline ends. The CDR3: CASTPLGGNTGELFF. CDR3 bases: TGTGCCAGCACCCCTTTGGGCGGGAACACCGGGGAGCTGTTTTTT.

The V call is TRBV28, the J call TRBJ2-1; D call uncertain. Trimming left V 7 bases short and J 4 bases short, with 8 bases between. Germline V CDR1 and CDR2: MDHEN, SYDVKM. The length of the CDR3 is 12 residues. Here the CDR3 DNA reads TGTGCCAGCACCCCCGGATACAATGAGCAGTTCTTC. Its translation: CASTPGYNEQFF.

V is TRBV4-3 and J is TRBJ2-7; TRBD1 might be the D (6 bases). The CDR3 is 13 amino acids. Trimming cost V 3 bases and J 7 bases, with 13 bases left between them. The germline V gene encodes CDR1 LGHNA and CDR2 YSLEER. For the CDR3, the DNA is TGCGCCAGCAGCCATACATCCCAGGGGGAGCAGTACTTC. This translates into CASSHTSQGEQYF.

To note about this clone: Other DNA sequences in this sample translate to the same CDR3. This sequence joins TRBV7-9 and TRBJ2-3; D is ambiguous. V dropped 2 bases and J dropped 3 bases, with 6 bases sitting between them. This CDR3 is built from 13 residues. Germline lookup yields CDR1 SEHNR and CDR2 FQNEAQ (reference sequence). The CDR3 DNA reads as TGTGCCAGCAGCTTAAGTGGTACAGATACGCAGTATTTT. Protein product: CASSLSGTDTQYF.

The V call is TRBV4-1, the J call TRBJ2-7, with D perhaps being TRBD1 or TRBD2 (5 bases each). From germline, CDR1 is MGHRA and CDR2 YSYEKL. The CDR3 covers 11 residues. V was shortened by 6 bases and J by 6 bases, with 9 bases between the two germline ends. The CDR3: CASRGVGEQYF. CDR3 DNA sequence: TGCGCCAGCAGGGGGGTCGGCGAGCAGTACTTC.

A remark on this clone: Other DNA sequences in the sample encode the same CDR3. The J gene is TRBJ2-7, the V gene TRBV27; D gene unclear. This CDR3 contains 13 residues. Germline values: CDR1 MNHEY, CDR2 SMNVEV (reference sequence). The germline V and J ends were trimmed by 3 bases and 3 bases, with 9 bases remaining between them. The CDR3 region is CASSFGSGYEQYF. The CDR3 region has the DNA TGTGCCAGCAGTTTTGGTAGTGGCTACGAGCAGTACTTC.

The genes are TRBV5-6 and TRBJ2-2, with TRBD2 as a possible D gene (6 bases). This CDR3 has 16 amino acids. The V and J ends lost 1 base and 5 bases respectively, with 15 bases between them. Germline CDR1 SGHDT, CDR2 YYEEEE. This CDR3 reads CASSLRLGIKTGELFF. For the CDR3, the DNA is TGTGCCAGCAGCTTGAGACTAGGAATTAAAACCGGGGAGCTGTTTTTT.

The chain recombines TRBV28 with TRBJ2-7, with 9 nucleotides matching TRBD2. V lost 2 bases, J lost 2 bases, and 7 bases stayed unmatched. CDR1 is MDHEN, CDR2 SYDVKM, per germline. This CDR3 region has 16 residues. CDR3 region: CASSLPWTSEAYEQYF. Here the CDR3 DNA reads TGTGCCAGCAGTTTACCCTGGACTAGCGAAGCCTACGAGCAGTACTTC.

This chain joins TRBV4-2 and TRBJ1-2, with TRBD1 matching 7 bases. Trimming took 3 bases from V and 8 from J; bases not matched to a gene: 6. The CDR3 sequence is 13 residues long. Germline lookup yields CDR1 LGHNA and CDR2 YNFKEQ. The CDR3 DNA reads TGTGCCAGCAGCCAGGCGACAGGGAGCGGCTACACCTTC. This codes for CASSQATGSGYTF.